What follows are 7 T cell receptor beta chains derived from one specimen sequenced in a study of cytomegalovirus exposure and HLA in healthy donors. Primers: 60 Vbeta forward and 13 Jbeta reverse. The protocol was immunoSEQ multiplex PCR, while the TCRdb copy is restricted to in-frame clones and leaves out a portion. The sample holds around 140,000 clones, more than 75% seen once. Sequencing was carried out using PBMCs. The receptor source for this set is a female donor in good health and CMV-seronegative.

The chain combines TRBV5-4 with TRBJ1-5; 8 nucleotides line up with TRBD1. Germline loops: CDR1 SGHNT, CDR2 YYREEE (reference sequence). J was trimmed by 5 bases and V by 2 bases; bases with no gene match: 18. The length of the CDR3 is 19 residues. The CDR3 nucleotides read TGTGCCAGCAGCTTCAGGGACAGGTACCACGAGGGGTTCGATCAGCCCCAGCATTTT. This encodes CASSFRDRYHEGFDQPQHF.

This chain joins TRBV7-8 and TRBJ2-1; D is perhaps TRBD2 (6 bases). Between the trimmed V and J ends, which lost 4 bases and 3 bases, there was a span of 10 bases. This CDR3 comprises 14 residues. Looked up from germline, CDR1 is SGHVS and CDR2 is FQNEAQ. This CDR3 reads CASSYGGYYNEQFF. The CDR3 nucleotides read TGTGCCAGCAGCTACGGGGGATACTACAATGAGCAGTTCTTC.

V is TRBV10-3 and J is TRBJ1-6; 7 bases fit TRBD1. Germline V gives CDR1 ENHRY, CDR2 SYGVKD. CDR3 length: 14 amino acids. J lost 6 bases, V lost 10 bases, and 9 bases had no gene match. DNA of the CDR3: TGTGCCACTAAGACAGGGATGATTAATTCACCCCTCCACTTT. It translates to CATKTGMINSPLHF.

Here the CDR3 reads CSALMYRGRGYTF. The DNA for the CDR3 is TGCAGCGCCCTCATGTACAGGGGGCGTGGCTACACCTTC. The rearrangement links TRBV29-1 to TRBJ1-2, with TRBD1 identical over 9 bases. The CDR3 loop spans 13 amino acids. Unmatched junction bases numbered 10, after V lost 7 bases and J lost 7 bases. Germline V lookup: CDR1 SQVTM, CDR2 ANQGSEA.

The chain is built from TRBV7-8 and TRBJ2-3; TRBD2 matches at 7 bases. CDR1 is SGHVS and CDR2 is FQNEAQ in the germline V gene. The CDR3 sequence is 17 residues long. Trimming cost V 5 bases and J 4 bases; bases outside gene matches: 15. The CDR3 protein is CASSPILTSPRSDTQYF. The CDR3 DNA sequence: TGTGCCAGCAGCCCAATTCTGACTAGCCCTAGATCAGATACGCAGTATTTT.

This chain joins TRBV7-9 and TRBJ1-1; no reliable D call. V was trimmed by 2 bases and J by 7 bases, leaving 11 bases between them. CDR1 and CDR2 from the germline V gene are SEHNR and FQNEAQ (reference sequence). The CDR3 consists of 13 residues. The CDR3 protein is CASSLTYGGEAFF. CDR3 DNA: TGTGCCAGCAGCTTAACCTACGGCGGTGAAGCTTTCTTT.

The chain uses TRBV29-1 and TRBJ2-7; possibly TRBD1 for D (5 bases). The V gene lost 6 bases and the J gene lost 2 bases, with 11 bases spanning the gap. Germline loops: CDR1 SQVTM, CDR2 ANQGSEA. This CDR3 region has 12 residues. The CDR3 loop is CSVTQATYEQYF. Written as DNA, the CDR3 is TGCAGCGTCACACAGGCGACCTACGAGCAGTACTTC.